A selection of T cell receptor beta chains follows, all from one sample in a study of PD-L1 blockade in urothelial cancer. Profiled with immunoSEQ multiplex PCR; TCRdb holds only in-frame clones, not every one. This sample carries tens of thousands of clones, approximately 80% of them seen once, and the ten largest clones take nearly 15%. This specimen consisted of PBMCs, obtained around atezolizumab (anti-PD-L1) treatment. The receptors were sampled from a man at least 80 years old with urothelial cancer. Each CDR3 is given with its conserved first and last residue. Fields, in order: V gene, clone size, J gene, D gene, CDR3 protein, CDR3 DNA. The D gene is left open where the match is weak. A clone size is listed for some rows: how often the clone was seen (once, few, many), or a class if it is expanded.

TRBV9	once	TRBJ2-5	TRBD2	CASSVRLASVETQYF	TGTGCCAGCAGCGTAAGACTAGCGTCGGTTGAGACCCAGTACTTC
TRBV19	.	TRBJ1-5	TRBD1	CASSTTGTGGNQPQHF	TGTGCCAGTAGTACTACCGGGACAGGGGGCAATCAGCCCCAGCATTTT
TRBV7-2	once	TRBJ1-1	.	CASSFGGNTEAFF	TGTGCCAGCAGCTTCGGCGGGAACACTGAAGCTTTCTTT
TRBV6-5	.	TRBJ2-3	TRBD2	CVSGLAEFTDTQYF	TGTGTCTCGGGGCTAGCGGAATTCACAGATACGCAGTATTTT
TRBV4-2	.	TRBJ1-1	.	CASSQDFGQTEAFF	TGTGCCAGCAGCCAAGATTTTGGGCAAACTGAAGCTTTCTTT
TRBV7-2	.	TRBJ2-7	TRBD1	CASSSPPRDRVFMFSGQYF	TGTGCCAGCAGCTCCCCCCCCCGGGACAGGGTGTTTATGTTTTCTGGGCAGTACTTC
TRBV30	.	TRBJ1-4	TRBD1	CAWSKKGQGEKLFF	TGTGCCTGGAGTAAAAAAGGACAGGGCGAAAAACTGTTTTTT
TRBV5-4	.	TRBJ2-7	.	CASSGTRDAYEQYF	TGTGCCAGCAGCGGGACTCGGGACGCCTACGAGCAGTACTTC
TRBV30	once	TRBJ1-5	.	CAWSSSQGQPQHF	TGTGCCTGGAGTTCCTCGCAGGGCCAGCCCCAGCATTTT
TRBV15	.	TRBJ1-1	.	CATSRDSNRVGTEAFF	TGTGCCACCAGCAGAGATTCAAACAGGGTTGGCACTGAAGCTTTCTTT
TRBV18	.	TRBJ2-7	.	CASSPRGSGLYEQYF	TGTGCCAGCTCACCCCGGGGTAGCGGCCTCTACGAGCAGTACTTC
TRBV27	.	TRBJ1-2	TRBD1	CASSLKGDRDYGYTF	TGTGCCAGCAGTCTAAAGGGGGACAGAGACTATGGCTACACCTTC
TRBV7-9	once	TRBJ2-3	TRBD1	CASSETGGLTDTQYF	TGTGCCAGCAGCGAGACAGGGGGCTTAACAGATACGCAGTATTTT
TRBV30	.	TRBJ2-2	TRBD2	CAWRGSGRTGELFF	TGTGCCTGGAGGGGGAGCGGGAGAACCGGGGAGCTGTTTTTT
TRBV2	.	TRBJ2-3	.	CASSSLATQYF	TGTGCCAGCAGTAGTTTAGCTACGCAGTATTTT
TRBV28	few	TRBJ2-7	.	CASSLRGGQYRYEQYF	TGTGCCAGCAGTTTACGGGGGGGACAGTACCGCTACGAGCAGTACTTC
TRBV7-9	once	TRBJ2-7	TRBD1	CASSPIGRGPEQYF	TGTGCCAGCAGCCCCATTGGCAGGGGGCCCGAGCAGTACTTC
TRBV9	.	TRBJ2-1	.	CASSETQGSGSYNEQFF	TGTGCCAGCAGCGAGACCCAAGGGAGCGGCTCCTACAATGAGCAGTTCTTC
TRBV6-1	.	TRBJ1-5	.	CASSDNPLGHQPQHF	TGTGCCAGCAGTGATAACCCCCTGGGGCATCAGCCCCAGCATTTT
TRBV5-4	.	TRBJ1-3	TRBD1	CASSSPGGAENTIYF	TGTGCCAGCAGTTCGCCAGGGGGCGCAGAAAACACCATATATTTT
TRBV6-1	.	TRBJ2-5	.	CASSDGHFTQETQYF	TGTGCCAGCAGTGACGGACACTTTACTCAAGAGACCCAGTACTTC
TRBV7-9	few	TRBJ2-2	.	CASSPWGTPNTGELFF	TGTGCCAGCAGCCCTTGGGGCACACCGAACACCGGGGAGCTGTTTTTT
TRBV19	.	TRBJ1-5	TRBD1	CASSLDSRPGTGAQPQHF	TGTGCCAGTAGTCTAGACAGTCGCCCCGGGACAGGGGCTCAGCCCCAGCATTTT
TRBV28	.	TRBJ1-1	TRBD1	CASRLTGSHTEAFF	TGTGCCAGCAGACTGACAGGGTCCCACACTGAAGCTTTCTTT
TRBV7-2	.	TRBJ1-5	TRBD1	CASRAGDRGGYQPQHF	TGTGCCAGCAGGGCCGGGGACAGGGGGGGGTATCAGCCCCAGCATTTT
TRBV6-5	few	TRBJ1-1	.	CASHKGVGNTEAFF	TGTGCCAGTCATAAGGGGGTCGGGAACACTGAAGCTTTCTTT
TRBV18	.	TRBJ2-2	TRBD2	CASSSLAGGELFF	TGTGCCAGCTCATCCCTAGCGGGAGGGGAGCTGTTTTTT
TRBV7-2	.	TRBJ1-4	.	CASSPSPKNLFF	TGTGCCAGCAGCCCCTCTCCGAAAAACTTGTTTTTT
TRBV19	.	TRBJ1-4	TRBD1	CASSNHRGPVGNEKLFF	TGTGCCAGTAGTAACCACAGGGGACCGGTGGGCAATGAAAAACTGTTTTTT
TRBV2	.	TRBJ2-2	TRBD1	CASSLYPQGATGELFF	TGTGCCAGCAGCCTATATCCACAGGGGGCCACCGGGGAGCTGTTTTTT
TRBV5-1	.	TRBJ2-1	.	CASSYASYNEQFF	TGCGCCAGCAGCTATGCTAGTTACAATGAGCAGTTCTTC
TRBV15	.	TRBJ2-2	TRBD2	CATSRAGGNTGELFF	TGTGCCACCAGCAGGGCGGGAGGGAACACCGGGGAGCTGTTTTTT
TRBV9	.	TRBJ1-2	.	CASSVAGSPGYGYTF	TGTGCCAGCAGCGTAGCGGGGTCCCCTGGCTATGGCTACACCTTC
TRBV5-5	.	TRBJ1-1	.	CASSLAAVEQGYMNTEAFF	TGTGCCAGCAGCTTGGCCGCTGTCGAGCAGGGCTATATGAACACTGAAGCTTTCTTT
TRBV19	.	TRBJ2-3	TRBD2	CASRASGRNTDTQYF	TGTGCCAGTAGGGCTAGCGGGAGGAACACAGATACGCAGTATTTT
TRBV10-3	.	TRBJ2-1	TRBD2	CAIHPTESGREHNEQFF	TGTGCCATACACCCGACTGAGAGCGGGAGGGAACACAATGAGCAGTTCTTC
TRBV7-8	.	TRBJ2-7	TRBD2	CASSSGWTSGGEQYF	TGTGCCAGCAGCTCGGGCTGGACTAGCGGAGGCGAGCAGTACTTC
TRBV6-4	.	TRBJ1-1	TRBD1	CASSLKDQGAEAFF	TGTGCCAGCAGCCTAAAGGATCAGGGGGCTGAAGCTTTCTTT
TRBV5-4	.	TRBJ2-7	.	CASSLEQAYEQYF	TGTGCCAGCAGCTTGGAACAGGCCTACGAGCAGTACTTC
TRBV5-1	.	TRBJ2-7	.	CASSPNDLRYEQYF	TGCGCCAGCAGCCCTAACGACTTGCGTTACGAGCAGTACTTC
TRBV6-5	.	TRBJ1-3	.	CASSRDGGNTIYF	TGTGCCAGCAGCCGGGACGGGGGGAACACCATATATTTT
TRBV5-4	.	TRBJ2-1	TRBD2	CASSSRGLANEQFF	TGTGCCAGCAGCTCCCGGGGACTAGCGAATGAGCAGTTCTTC
TRBV25-1	once	TRBJ2-2	TRBD1	CASRGGQGNTGELFF	TGTGCCAGCAGGGGGGGACAGGGAAACACCGGGGAGCTGTTTTTT
TRBV27	.	TRBJ2-5	TRBD2	CASSLSGSGGETQYF	TGTGCCAGCAGTTTATCGGGGAGCGGGGGGGAGACCCAGTACTTC
TRBV4-2	.	TRBJ1-5	.	CASSQANRVGSNQPQHF	TGTGCCAGCAGCCAAGCGAACAGGGTCGGGAGCAATCAGCCCCAGCATTTT
TRBV9	few	TRBJ2-3	TRBD2	CASSAPGLGSLGRDTQYF	TGTGCCAGCAGCGCCCCGGGACTAGGAAGCTTAGGTAGAGATACGCAGTATTTT
TRBV6-6	few	TRBJ2-3	TRBD2	CASSSAGAPPDTQYF	TGTGCCAGCAGCTCGGCGGGAGCCCCCCCAGATACGCAGTATTTT
TRBV11-2	.	TRBJ1-2	.	CASSLAVTVPNGYTF	TGTGCCAGCAGCTTAGCAGTGACAGTGCCCAACGGCTACACCTTC
TRBV2	.	TRBJ2-1	TRBD2	CASRRDLAGVNEQFF	TGTGCCAGCAGGAGGGACCTCGCGGGAGTGAATGAGCAGTTCTTC
TRBV7-8	.	TRBJ1-1	.	CASSQDQGLSEAFF	TGTGCCAGCAGCCAGGATCAGGGGCTATCTGAAGCTTTCTTT
TRBV7-2	.	TRBJ2-7	.	CASSYGTGYEQYF	TGTGCCAGCAGCTATGGGACTGGCTACGAGCAGTACTTC
TRBV6-6	.	TRBJ2-7	TRBD1	CASSYSGDSPYEQYF	TGTGCCAGCAGTTACTCGGGGGACAGTCCCTACGAGCAGTACTTC
TRBV12-5	.	TRBJ2-7	.	CASLAASSYEQYF	TGTGCTAGTTTGGCGGCCAGCTCCTACGAGCAGTACTTC
TRBV4-1	.	TRBJ2-7	.	CASSQDGDTEQYF	TGCGCCAGCAGCCAAGATGGGGACACGGAGCAGTACTTC